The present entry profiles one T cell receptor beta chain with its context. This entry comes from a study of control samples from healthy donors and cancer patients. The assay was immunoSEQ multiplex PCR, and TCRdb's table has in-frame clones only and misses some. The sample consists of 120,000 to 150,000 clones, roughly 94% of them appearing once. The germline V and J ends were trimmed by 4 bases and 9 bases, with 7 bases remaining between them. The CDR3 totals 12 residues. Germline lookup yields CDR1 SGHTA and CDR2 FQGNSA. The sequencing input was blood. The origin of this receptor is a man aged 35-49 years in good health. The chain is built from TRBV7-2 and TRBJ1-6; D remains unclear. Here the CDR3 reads CASSWNGSPLHF. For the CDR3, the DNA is TGTGCCAGCAGCTGGAACGGTTCACCCCTCCACTTT. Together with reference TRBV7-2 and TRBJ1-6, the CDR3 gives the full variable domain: GAGVSQSPSNKVTEKGKDVELRCDPISGHTALYWYRQSLGQGLEFLIYFQGNSAPDKSGLPSDRFSAERTGGSVSTLTIQRTQQEDSAVYLCASSWNGSPLHFGNGTRLTVT.